One sample yielded the 3 T cell receptor beta chains listed below, sequenced in a study of blood T cell repertoires in COVID-19. Clones were sequenced by immunoSEQ multiplex PCR, and TCRdb holds only the in-frame ones, with some missing. This sample has a few hundred thousand clones; about 86% occur once, and the top ten carry 0.95% to 1.5%. The source material was peripheral blood. These receptors all stem from a woman aged 50 to 65 with acute or convalescent COVID-19.

The chain combines TRBV12-3 or TRBV12-4 with TRBJ1-2; D is perhaps TRBD1 (5 bases). The germline V and J ends were trimmed by 6 bases and 7 bases, with 12 bases remaining between them. The CDR3 covers 12 residues. CDR3 bases: TGTGCCAGCAGGCCAGGGAACAGTGGCTACACCTTC. The encoded protein is CASRPGNSGYTF.

In its sample, this clone was seen a few times. This chain links TRBV2 with TRBJ1-5; D is perhaps TRBD1 (6 bases). The CDR3 loop spans 15 amino acids. V lost 5 bases to trimming and J lost 3 bases, with 14 bases between them. Germline assignment: CDR1 SNHLY and CDR2 FYNNEI. The CDR3 protein is CASSKDSIYNQPQHF. In DNA, the CDR3 is TGTGCCAGCAGTAAGGACAGTATATACAATCAGCCCCAGCATTTT. Full variable domain (rest looked up from reference TRBV2 and TRBJ1-5): EPEVTQTPSHQVTQMGQEVILRCVPISNHLYFYWYRQILGQKVEFLVSFYNNEISEKSEIFDDQFSVERPDGSNFTLKIRSTKLEDSAMYFCASSKDSIYNQPQHFGDGTRLSIL.

A few counts support this clone. The DNA of the CDR3 is TGTGCCAGCAGCTTAATTTCGGTTATCCAAGAGACCCAGTACTTC. It translates to CASSLISVIQETQYF. The chain has TRBV7-9 and TRBJ2-5; no firm D call. The CDR3 is made up of 15 amino acids. Per the germline V gene, CDR1 is SEHNR and CDR2 is FQNEAQ (reference sequence). V lost 2 bases, J lost 1 base, and 11 bases lay in between. The whole variable domain, filled in from reference TRBV7-9 and TRBJ2-5, reads DTGVSQNPRHKITKRGQNVTFRCDPISEHNRLYWYRQTLGQGPEFLTYFQNEAQLEKSRLLSDRFSAERPKGSFSTLEIQRTEQGDSAMYLCASSLISVIQETQYFGPGTRLLVL.